The TCR beta chain under discussion was sequenced for a study of blood T cell repertoires in COVID-19. The wider study: The United States, Italy and Spain provided the acute and convalescent COVID-19 samples.

The sample holds a few counts of this clone. CDR1 is LGHDT and CDR2 is YNNKEL in the germline V gene (reference sequence). J was trimmed by 11 bases and V by 4 bases; bases with no gene match: 6. This CDR3 contains 12 residues. Recruitment covered about 25 US areas and drew participants whose ages spanned roughly 18 to 100 years. Per the authors' pipeline: Researchers report that nucleated cell counts were estimated from reference gene primer amplification. Produced via immunoSEQ multiplex PCR; TCRdb's table is partial and in-frame only. That table gives V, J and clone size, and the DNA gave D and trimming. Here the sample spans 150,000 or so clones, about 80% being singletons.

The sequencing input was PBMCs or T cells enriched from blood (not recorded which). The chain combines TRBV3-1 (or the pseudogene TRBV3-2) with TRBJ1-1; 8 bases line up with TRBD1. The receptor's source is a woman between 50 and 59 years old who had recovered from COVID-19. CDR3 amino acids: CASSRTQGAAFF. The CDR3 nucleotides read TGTGCCAGCAGCCGAACCCAGGGGGCCGCTTTCTTT.